This T cell receptor (beta chain) was retrieved from a study of T cell changes during pregnancy in multiple sclerosis. CDR1 is LNHDA and CDR2 is SQIVND in the germline V gene (reference sequence). V was cut by 0 bases and J by 0 bases, with 21 bases left in between. The CDR3 totals 21 residues. Method: immunoSEQ multiplex PCR; TCRdb's copy keeps in-frame clones and lacks some. Here the sample spans roughly 36,000 clones, approximately 90% being singletons. Material: peripheral blood, obtained in the second trimester of pregnancy. This TCR was recovered from a female donor in good health, enrolled as a control in a pregnancy study. The gene calls are TRBV19 and TRBJ1-6; D possibly corresponds to TRBD1 (6 bases). Here the CDR3 reads CASSIDYLAGTGSSYNSPLHF. Written as DNA, the CDR3 is TGTGCCAGTAGTATAGATTACCTGGCTGGTACAGGGAGCTCCTATAATTCACCCCTCCACTTT.